Presented here are 32 T cell receptor beta chains from one specimen sequenced in a study of blood T cell repertoires in COVID-19. The protocol was immunoSEQ multiplex PCR, while the TCRdb copy is restricted to in-frame clones and leaves out a portion. The sample has approximately 90,000 clones; about four fifths are singletons. Sample: peripheral blood. These receptors were taken from a man between 70 and 80 years old with COVID-19, enrolled during active disease.

The V and J genes are TRBV6-5 and TRBJ2-5; tentative D call: TRBD1 (8 bases). This CDR3 comprises 14 residues. CDR1 and CDR2 from the germline V gene are MNHEY and SVGAGI. Trimming removed 6 bases at V and 4 bases at J, with 15 bases between. The CDR3 DNA is TGTGCCAGCAGCTTACAGGGGGGGAGAGAGACCCAGTACTTC. Its protein is CASSLQGGRETQYF.

The chain combines TRBV5-5 with TRBJ1-2, with a tentative D call TRBD1 (5 bases). V shed 0 bases and J shed 1 base, with 10 bases lying between them. The CDR3 contains 15 residues. Germline values: CDR1 SGHKS, CDR2 YYEKEE (reference sequence). The CDR3 DNA reads TGTGCCAGCAGCTTGGTTGCGGGACTTAACTATGGCTACACCTTC. Protein sequence: CASSLVAGLNYGYTF.

This clone has more than one count but fewer than ten. The chain employs TRBV19 and TRBJ2-2; the match to TRBD2 covers 12 bases. The CDR3 has 16 amino acids. In germline, CDR1 is LNHDA, CDR2 SQIVND (reference sequence). V was clipped by 0 bases and J by 5 bases; unmatched bases: 1. In DNA form, the CDR3 reads TGTGCCAGTAGTATAGAAGGACTAGCGGGGACCGGGGAGCTGTTTTTT. Encoded protein: CASSIEGLAGTGELFF.

V and J are TRBV12-5 and TRBJ1-1, with D possibly being TRBD1 (5 bases). CDR3 length equals 14 residues. Germline V gene lookup returns CDR1 LGHNT and CDR2 FRNRAP. V lost 6 bases and J 3 bases, leaving 14 bases between the germline ends. The CDR3 DNA is TGTGCTAGTGGATTCGGGACTGTGGACACTGAAGCTTTCTTT. This encodes CASGFGTVDTEAFF.

The chain links TRBV7-8 to TRBJ2-7; TRBD2 is a possible D gene (9 bases). The ends were cut back, 4 bases at V and 7 bases at J, with 17 bases in the middle. Germline CDR1 reads SGHVS; CDR2 reads FQNEAQ. The CDR3 is 14 amino acids. CDR3 sequence reads: CASSWTGREGEQYF. CDR3 in DNA: TGTGCCAGCAGCTGGACAGGGCGGGAGGGGGAGCAGTACTTC.

The J gene is TRBJ1-4, the V gene TRBV7-9; 7 nucleotides line up with TRBD1. The CDR3 runs to 14 residues. The germline V gene has CDR1 SEHNR and CDR2 FQNEAQ (reference sequence). V dropped 5 bases and J dropped 8; count of bases not matched to a gene: 8. The CDR3 protein is CASSRTGEREKLFF. The CDR3 DNA sequence: TGTGCCAGCAGCCGTACAGGGGAGCGGGAAAAACTGTTTTTT.

The V gene is TRBV6-5, the J gene TRBJ1-6; D is unresolved. Between the trimmed V and J ends, which lost 0 bases and 0 bases, there was a span of 6 bases. The CDR3 is made up of 16 amino acids. Looked up from germline, CDR1 is MNHEY and CDR2 is SVGAGI. The CDR3 region is CASSYSWSSYNSPLHF. Written as DNA, the CDR3 is TGTGCCAGCAGTTACTCGTGGAGCTCCTATAATTCACCCCTCCACTTT.

This clone has just one count. The CDR3 nucleotides are TGTGCCAGCAGCTTAGCGTGGGGACACATCTACGAGCAGTACTTC. Protein sequence: CASSLAWGHIYEQYF. This chain connects TRBV7-9 to TRBJ2-7, with a possible D match to TRBD1 (6 bases). Deletions cut 0 bases from V and 3 bases from J, with 12 bases between. Germline V gene sequence: CDR1 SEHNR, CDR2 FQNEAQ (reference sequence). CDR3 size: 15 residues.

This clone appeared a few times. The J gene is TRBJ2-7, the V gene TRBV5-1; tentatively, D is TRBD1 (6 bases). This CDR3 is 12 amino acids long. V lost 4 bases and J 6 bases, leaving 11 bases between the germline ends. Germline V gives CDR1 SGHRS, CDR2 YFSETQ. The chain's CDR3 is CASSPNRAEQYF. Written as DNA, the CDR3 is TGCGCCAGCAGCCCTAACAGGGCCGAGCAGTACTTC.

This chain links TRBV5-8 with TRBJ1-3, with unresolved D. V gave up 0 bases and J gave up 0 bases, with 4 bases separating them. The V gene's germline CDR1 is SGHTS and CDR2 YDEGEE. The CDR3 is 14 residues long. The CDR3 here is CASSLGSSGNTIYF. Written as DNA, the CDR3 is TGTGCCAGCAGCTTGGGCAGCTCTGGAAACACCATATATTTT.

The rearrangement links TRBV11-3 to TRBJ2-7; TRBD2 agrees at 10 bases. CDR1 SGHNT and CDR2 YENEEA come from the germline V gene. The CDR3 consists of 13 residues. V dropped 10 bases and J dropped 0; count of bases not matched to a gene: 3. The CDR3 region has the DNA TGTGCCACTAGCGGGGGTCACTCCTACGAGCAGTACTTC. Amino acid sequence: CATSGGHSYEQYF.

The V gene is TRBV7-2, the J gene TRBJ2-1, with D possibly matching TRBD2 (6 bases). The CDR3 has 15 amino acids. CDR1 and CDR2 (germline): SGHTA, FQGNSA. V lost 2 bases and J lost 5, with 13 bases in between. In DNA, the CDR3 is TGTGCCAGCAGCTTAATCGGTGGACTAAACAATGAGCAGTTCTTC. Protein: CASSLIGGLNNEQFF. The entire variable domain, with the rest obtained from reference TRBV7-2 and TRBJ2-1, is as follows: GAGVSQSPSNKVTEKGKDVELRCDPISGHTALYWYRQSLGQGLEFLIYFQGNSAPDKSGLPSDRFSAERTGGSVSTLTIQRTQQEDSAVYLCASSLIGGLNNEQFFGPGTRLTVL.

V is TRBV30 and J is TRBJ1-5; tentative D call: TRBD1 (6 bases). V lost 4 bases and J lost 4, with 17 bases in between. Germline V gene data show CDR1 as GTSNPN and CDR2 as SVGIG (reference sequence). This CDR3 comprises 15 residues. CDR3: CAWNSRGQRNQPQHF. CDR3 DNA: TGTGCCTGGAACAGTAGAGGACAGAGAAATCAGCCCCAGCATTTT.

This clone was observed a handful of times. The V gene is TRBV28, the J gene TRBJ1-5, with 7 positions matching TRBD1. V lost 6 bases, J lost 10 bases, and 9 bases stayed unmatched. The germline CDR1 and CDR2 sequences are MDHEN and SYDVKM. The length of the CDR3 is 13 residues. CDR3 in DNA: TGTGCCAGCAGCTGGGACAGAAAGTACCCCCAGCATTTT. This gives the protein CASSWDRKYPQHF.

V and J are TRBV28 and TRBJ1-2; 7 bases line up with TRBD1. The CDR3 has 15 amino acids. Germline CDR1 reads MDHEN; CDR2 reads SYDVKM. J lost 0 bases, V lost 8 bases, and 9 bases had no gene match. DNA of the CDR3: TGTGCCAGCCTTTACAGGGACAGATCTAACTATGGCTACACCTTC. Encoded protein: CASLYRDRSNYGYTF.

The chain is built from TRBV4-1 and TRBJ2-3; possible D gene TRBD1, 5 bases. The V end was cut by 0 bases, the J end by 2 bases, with 12 bases between. Germline assignment: CDR1 MGHRA and CDR2 YSYEKL. The CDR3 runs to 16 residues. CDR3 nucleotides: TGCGCCAGCAGCCAAGAGGGCAGGGTGTCCACAGATACGCAGTATTTT. This translates into CASSQEGRVSTDTQYF.

The chain links TRBV18 to TRBJ2-7; TRBD2 aligns across 7 bases. Germline V lookup: CDR1 KGHSH, CDR2 LQKENI. J was trimmed by 3 bases and V by 2 bases; bases with no gene match: 4. The CDR3 spans 14 residues. The DNA for the CDR3 is TGTGCCAGCTCACCAGAGCTAGCGGACTACGAGCAGTACTTC. It yields the protein CASSPELADYEQYF.

In this sample, this clone turned up a few times. V usage is TRBV5-1 and J usage is TRBJ1-1; D is unresolved. The CDR3 consists of 17 residues. V lost 3 bases and J lost 1, with 19 bases in between. Germline loops: CDR1 SGHRS, CDR2 YFSETQ. The CDR3 is CASSSSGLLVGNTEAFF. The CDR3 nucleotides read TGCGCCAGCAGCTCGTCCGGGTTATTGGTTGGGAACACTGAAGCTTTCTTT.

The chain recombines TRBV5-4 with TRBJ1-6, with 7 bases aligning to TRBD1. The CDR3 length is 16 residues. After removal of 7 bases from V and 9 bases from J, the junction contained 16 bases not matched to a gene. Germline CDR1 reads SGHNT; CDR2 reads YYREEE (reference sequence). CDR3 coding DNA: TGTGCCAGCCGACAGGGATCCCCTACGGGCGGTTCACCCCTCCACTTT. Protein product: CASRQGSPTGGSPLHF.

The rearrangement links TRBV3-1 (or the pseudogene TRBV3-2) to TRBJ1-5; D is undetermined. CDR1 is LGHDT and CDR2 is YNNKEL in the germline V gene (reference sequence). The V and J ends lost 0 bases and 1 base respectively, with 4 bases between them. The CDR3 has 14 amino acids. As DNA, the CDR3 is TGTGCCAGCAGCCAAGATTTAAGCAATCAGCCCCAGCATTTT. The encoded protein is CASSQDLSNQPQHF.

For the CDR3, the DNA is TGTGCCAGCACCCCCGGGCAGGGGGCTGGAAACACCATATATTTT. It is translated as CASTPGQGAGNTIYF. The rearrangement uses TRBV4-2 and TRBJ1-3; 7 bases agree with TRBD1. This CDR3 contains 15 residues. The J segment lost 2 bases and the V segment lost 7 bases, leaving 8 bases of the junction unmatched. Germline V lookup: CDR1 LGHNA, CDR2 YNFKEQ.

This clone was seen many times. This chain's CDR3 is CASSPSVNSYEQYF. CDR3 sequence (DNA): TGTGCCAGCAGCCCTAGCGTGAACTCCTACGAGCAGTACTTC. The rearrangement joins TRBV13 to TRBJ2-7; a possible D gene is TRBD2 (6 bases). The CDR3 loop spans 14 amino acids. Trimming removed 5 bases from V and 0 bases from J, with 11 bases in between. Germline V gene data show CDR1 as PRHDT and CDR2 as FYEKMQ (reference sequence).

J is TRBJ1-2 and V is TRBV28, with D possibly being TRBD1 (6 bases). The CDR3 loop spans 13 amino acids. Germline V gives CDR1 MDHEN, CDR2 SYDVKM. Trimming cost V 7 bases and J 4 bases, with 13 bases left between them. The CDR3 coding sequence is TGTGCCAGCACGTGGCAGGGGACCTATGGCTACACCTTC. This sequence encodes CASTWQGTYGYTF.

The gene calls are TRBV6-5 and TRBJ2-7, with 8 nucleotides matching TRBD2. Looked up from germline, CDR1 is MNHEY and CDR2 is SVGAGI. V lost 6 bases, J lost 3 bases, and 10 bases stayed unmatched. The CDR3 runs 15 residues. For the CDR3, the DNA is TGTGCCAGCAGCGCCAAAAGGGCGGGGGGCTACGAGCAGTACTTC. Protein sequence: CASSAKRAGGYEQYF.

The chain employs TRBV7-9 and TRBJ1-1; D is perhaps TRBD1 (5 bases). CDR3 length: 13 amino acids. In germline, CDR1 is SEHNR, CDR2 FQNEAQ (reference sequence). V lost 5 bases, J lost 4 bases, and 11 bases lay in between. This chain's CDR3 is CASSVGGTTEAFF. CDR3 coding DNA: TGTGCCAGCAGCGTGGGAGGGACCACTGAAGCTTTCTTT.

The chain links TRBV7-9 to TRBJ1-1; the D is unclear. This CDR3 has 12 residues. V dropped 2 bases and J dropped 8 bases, with 9 bases sitting between them. Germline lookup yields CDR1 SEHNR and CDR2 FQNEAQ (reference sequence). The CDR3 region is CASSLSFLEAFF. As DNA, the CDR3 is TGTGCCAGCAGCTTATCCTTCCTGGAAGCTTTCTTT.

The sample holds one count of this clone. This chain connects TRBV23-1 to TRBJ1-5; TRBD1 matches 10 bases. TRBV23-1 is filed as an ORF, its function uncertain. Germline trimming cut 5 bases from V and 6 bases from J; bases unmatched to any gene: 13. The CDR3 covers 17 residues. For the CDR3, the DNA is TGCGCCAGCAGTTTAAGGGTGGGGGACAGGGGCACTCAGCCCCAGCATTTT. As protein: CASSLRVGDRGTQPQHF.

This clone was detected only once. The genes are TRBV19 and TRBJ2-7, with 7 bases lining up with TRBD1. J lost 6 bases, V lost 5 bases, and 7 bases had no gene match. Germline V gene data show CDR1 as LNHDA and CDR2 as SQIVND (reference sequence). The CDR3 runs to 13 residues. CDR3 amino acids: CASSADRAGEQYF. The DNA for the CDR3 is TGTGCCAGTAGTGCCGACAGGGCGGGCGAGCAGTACTTC.

CDR3 region: CASRGGADNNSPLHF. CDR3 bases: TGTGCCAGTCGAGGCGGGGCAGACAATAATTCACCCCTCCACTTT. V is TRBV19 and J is TRBJ1-6, with D possibly TRBD1 on 5 matching bases. Trimming removed 8 bases from V and 5 bases from J, with 16 bases in between. In germline, CDR1 is LNHDA, CDR2 SQIVND (reference sequence). There are 15 residues in the CDR3.

V is TRBV12-3 or TRBV12-4 and J is TRBJ1-2; weak D call: TRBD1 (6 bases). The CDR3 has 13 amino acids. V gave up 6 bases and J gave up 6 bases, with 14 bases separating them. The CDR3 reads CASSTRGDNGYTF. CDR3 coding DNA: TGTGCCAGCAGCACCAGGGGAGATAATGGCTACACCTTC.

This rearrangement joins TRBV14 to TRBJ1-2, with unresolved D. The V end lost 4 bases, the J end lost 0 bases, and 9 bases lay between the germline ends. CDR3 length: 14 amino acids. Germline V gives CDR1 SGHDN, CDR2 FVKESK. The CDR3 is CASSPQASNYGYTF. The CDR3 nucleotides read TGTGCCAGCAGCCCTCAGGCATCTAACTATGGCTACACCTTC.

This chain uses TRBV5-4 with TRBJ1-2, with D unclear. V lost 0 bases to trimming and J lost 0 bases, with 6 bases between them. The CDR3 covers 14 residues. In germline, CDR1 is SGHNT, CDR2 YYREEE (reference sequence). The CDR3 loop is CASSLDRANYGYTF. The DNA for the CDR3 is TGTGCCAGCAGCTTGGACAGAGCTAACTATGGCTACACCTTC.